This TCR beta chain emerged from a study of blood T cells in healthy people across ages. Study-level points and caveats: In these data, TCR beta diversity tracked strongly with naive T cell percentage.

Note on this clonotype: Antigen unknown.

The CDR3 covers 15 residues. V shed 4 bases and J 4 bases; nucleotides not matched to a gene: 8. The germline gives CDR1 LGHNA, CDR2 YSLEER. PCR was performed a second time for about 7 to 12 cycles using a sample-barcoded 5' primer and a J-beta primer mix. MiXCR, run by TCRdb on the 5' RACE reads, gives a single entry per CDR3 protein. The data show some 1.5 million distinct CDR3 sequences, 28% seen once. The chain links TRBV4-3 to TRBJ2-7, with 9 positions matching TRBD2. The source is a woman aged 30 to 39 in good health. Input material: blood. The CDR3 region is CASSRSTSGPYEQYF. In nucleotides, the CDR3 is TGCGCCAGCAGCCGCTCCACTAGCGGGCCATACGAGCAGTACTTC.